These 22 T cell receptor beta chains share one sample of origin, sequenced in a study of identical twins. TCRdb redid the calling of the 5' RACE reads with MiXCR, one entry per CDR3 protein. The table shows 650,000 to 750,000 distinct CDR3 sequences, with approximately 22% occurring only once. Separately, the same data were catalogued under a study of T cells expressing NK-cell markers.

The sequencing sample was made of PBMCs. The receptors stem from a woman in her late teens or twenties in good health.

The chain combines TRBV12-3 or TRBV12-4 with TRBJ1-2; no clear D. V was cut by 8 bases and J by 7 bases, with 11 bases left in between. The CDR3 length is 11 residues. The CDR3 protein is CASSSWGGYTF. The CDR3, as DNA: TGTGCCAGCTCCTCTTGGGGTGGCTACACCTTC.

CDR3 bases: TGCAGCGCGGCGCGGCCCAACGAAAAACTGTTTTTT. This gives the protein CSAARPNEKLFF. This chain connects TRBV29-1 to TRBJ1-4; no firm D call. This CDR3 has 12 amino acids. V was trimmed by 7 bases and J by 8 bases, leaving 14 bases between them. CDR1 and CDR2 (germline): SQVTM, ANQGSEA.

The rearrangement uses TRBV5-6 and TRBJ2-1; either TRBD1 or TRBD2 may supply D (5 bases each). Trimming removed 3 bases from V and 3 bases from J, with 25 bases in between. CDR3 length: 19 residues. CDR1 is SGHDT, CDR2 YYEEEE, per germline. Here the CDR3 reads CASSSRQSRGGRDYNEQFF. The CDR3 nucleotides read TGTGCCAGCAGCTCCCGTCAAAGCCGGGGCGGACGGGACTACAATGAGCAGTTCTTC.

The rearrangement links TRBV12-3 or TRBV12-4 to TRBJ1-1, with unresolved D. The V gene lost 0 bases and the J gene lost 11 bases, with 7 bases spanning the gap. The CDR3 extends over 11 amino acids. CDR3 nucleotide sequence: TGTGCCAGCAGTTTAGCGGGGAGTGCTTTCTTT. Encoded protein: CASSLAGSAFF.

This clonotype was seen repeatedly, ten times or more. The V and J genes are TRBV7-9 and TRBJ2-1; 10 bases line up with TRBD2. J lost 9 bases, V lost 3 bases, and 8 bases had no gene match. This CDR3 comprises 15 residues. Germline V CDR1 and CDR2: SEHNR, FQNEAQ (reference sequence). CDR3 protein: CASSFLAGVSGEQFF. CDR3 DNA sequence: TGTGCCAGCAGCTTTCTAGCGGGAGTTTCTGGTGAGCAGTTCTTC.

The J gene is TRBJ1-4, the V gene TRBV27; D ambiguous. CDR1 and CDR2 (germline): MNHEY, SMNVEV (reference sequence). The CDR3 spans 14 residues. V was trimmed by 7 bases and J by 4 bases, leaving 13 bases between them. The CDR3 here is CASTPSPHNEKLFF. CDR3 nucleotide sequence: TGTGCCAGCACTCCAAGCCCTCATAATGAAAAACTGTTTTTT.

The CDR3 nucleotides are TGTGCCAGCAGCTTAGAGGCGGACGGGGAGCTGTTTTTT. This translates into CASSLEADGELFF. The chain carries TRBV7-3 and TRBJ2-2; D is uncertain. The CDR3 contains 13 residues. Germline loops: CDR1 SGHTA, CDR2 FQGTGA. V was trimmed by 2 bases and J by 7 bases, leaving 8 bases between them.

J is TRBJ2-7 and V is TRBV25-1, with a tentative D call TRBD1 (6 bases). Germline CDR1 MGHDK, CDR2 SYGVNS. V lost 6 bases to trimming and J lost 2 bases, with 14 bases between them. This CDR3 contains 14 residues. The CDR3 bases are TGTGCCAGCAGACCCGGGACACTGCCCTACGAGCAGTACTTC. The encoded protein is CASRPGTLPYEQYF.

There are a few counts of this clonotype. For the CDR3, the DNA is TGCGCCAGCAGCCAGACAGATTCCTACGAGCAGTACTTC. This sequence encodes CASSQTDSYEQYF. The rearrangement links TRBV5-1 to TRBJ2-7; TRBD1 might be the D (5 bases). Between the trimmed V and J ends, which lost 4 bases and 1 base, there was a span of 9 bases. Germline V gene data show CDR1 as SGHRS and CDR2 as YFSETQ. CDR3 length: 13 amino acids.

The chain recombines TRBV10-1 with TRBJ2-3; 7 nucleotides line up with TRBD2. V lost 6 bases, J lost 6 bases, and 6 bases stayed unmatched. Germline V gene lookup returns CDR1 WNHNN and CDR2 SYGVQD (reference sequence). The CDR3 extends over 13 amino acids. This CDR3 reads CASRRESSDTQYF. The CDR3 coding sequence is TGCGCCAGCAGGCGGGAGAGTTCGGATACGCAGTATTTT.

This clonotype turned up a few times. The rearrangement uses TRBV9 and TRBJ1-2; D remains ambiguous. Trimming shortened V by 7 bases and J by 0 bases, and 7 bases separated the two germline ends. The CDR3 extends over 12 amino acids. Germline V lookup: CDR1 SGDLS, CDR2 YYNGEE. This CDR3 reads CASLGTNYGYTF. CDR3 bases: TGTGCCAGCTTGGGTACTAACTATGGCTACACCTTC.

The CDR3 spells CSAQVEWSYNEQFF. The CDR3 DNA is TGCAGTGCTCAGGTCGAGTGGTCCTACAATGAGCAGTTCTTC. This chain links TRBV20-1 with TRBJ2-1; no firm D call. Germline loops: CDR1 DFQATT, CDR2 SNEGSKA (reference sequence). The CDR3 runs 14 residues. Between the trimmed V and J ends, which lost 5 bases and 1 base, there was a span of 12 bases.

The gene calls are TRBV6-5 and TRBJ2-2; 12 bases are shared with TRBD2. The length of the CDR3 is 18 residues. V was clipped by 0 bases and J by 1 base; unmatched bases: 3. Germline assignment: CDR1 MNHEY and CDR2 SVGAGI. In DNA, the CDR3 is TGTGCCAGCAGTTACTCTGGACTAGCGGGACAGAACACCGGGGAGCTGTTTTTT. It encodes CASSYSGLAGQNTGELFF.

The rearrangement uses TRBV12-3 or TRBV12-4 and TRBJ1-2; 7 nucleotides align to TRBD1. The CDR3 is 14 amino acids. V lost 4 bases, J lost 4 bases, and 6 bases stayed unmatched. CDR3 sequence reads: CASSWEQGSYGYTF. CDR3 nucleotide sequence: TGTGCCAGCAGTTGGGAACAGGGGAGCTATGGCTACACCTTC.

In this sample, this clonotype turned up many times. This chain connects TRBV12-3 or TRBV12-4 to TRBJ1-2; TRBD1 aligns across 9 bases. The CDR3 length is 17 residues. Unmatched junction bases numbered 11, after V lost 4 bases and J lost 2 bases. The CDR3 nucleotides read TGTGCCAGCAGTTCTCCGGGACAGGGTGTTTCAAACTATGGCTACACCTTC. Its protein is CASSSPGQGVSNYGYTF.

This chain joins TRBV29-1 and TRBJ1-2, with D maybe TRBD1 (5 bases). The CDR3 is made up of 13 amino acids. V lost 7 bases and J 0 bases, leaving 12 bases between the germline ends. CDR1 is SQVTM and CDR2 is ANQGSEA in the germline V gene. CDR3 bases: TGCAGCGCTGGGGGTCAGCCTAACTATGGCTACACCTTC. Amino acid sequence: CSAGGQPNYGYTF.

The chain couples TRBV2 to TRBJ1-1; a weak D match, TRBD1 (5 bases). This CDR3 region has 15 residues. V was shortened by 1 base and J by 1 base, with 10 bases between the two germline ends. Per the germline V gene, CDR1 is SNHLY and CDR2 is FYNNEI. The CDR3 DNA is TGTGCCAGCAGTGAAGTAAAGGGGCAGAACACTGAAGCTTTCTTT. Its translation: CASSEVKGQNTEAFF. The variable domain in full, with the rest retrieved from reference TRBV2 and TRBJ1-1, is EPEVTQTPSHQVTQMGQEVILRCVPISNHLYFYWYRQILGQKVEFLVSFYNNEISEKSEIFDDQFSVERPDGSNFTLKIRSTKLEDSAMYFCASSEVKGQNTEAFFGQGTRLTVV.

This clonotype was counted a few times. For the CDR3, the DNA is TGTGCCAGCGGACAGGGGGCGGGTGAGACCCAGTACTTC. It is translated as CASGQGAGETQYF. The rearrangement links TRBV10-3 to TRBJ2-5; TRBD1 matches at 11 bases. The CDR3 runs 13 residues. Trimming took 10 bases from V and 5 from J; bases not matched to a gene: 6. Germline lookup yields CDR1 ENHRY and CDR2 SYGVKD.

Comment on this clonotype: The junction departs from germline at one end; a sequencing error may be responsible. The gene calls are TRBV7-9 and TRBJ2-1; 10 bases fit TRBD2. Germline-derived CDR1 and CDR2 are SEHNR and FQNEAQ (reference sequence). The CDR3 spans 16 residues. The CDR3 coding sequence is TGTGCCAGCAGCCCTCAAGCGGGAGGGGTCTACAGTGAGCAGTTCTTC. It translates to CASSPQAGGVYSEQFF.

This clonotype appeared a few times. J is TRBJ1-1 and V is TRBV7-9; D unresolved. Germline-derived CDR1 and CDR2 are SEHNR and FQNEAQ (reference sequence). This CDR3 contains 10 residues. V dropped 7 bases and J dropped 3 bases, with 3 bases sitting between them. DNA for the CDR3: TGTGCCAGCAAATACACTGAAGCTTTCTTT. Protein: CASKYTEAFF.

The chain has TRBV7-3 and TRBJ2-2; perhaps TRBD1 as D (6 bases). The germline V gene has CDR1 SGHTA and CDR2 FQGTGA. V lost 5 bases, J lost 4 bases, and 14 bases lay in between. The CDR3 is 15 amino acids. CDR3 residues: CASSKKGVRTGELFF. In DNA form, the CDR3 reads TGTGCCAGCAGCAAGAAGGGGGTTCGCACCGGGGAGCTGTTTTTT.

This clonotype was observed a few times. The chain links TRBV20-1 to TRBJ1-3; tentative D call: TRBD1 (6 bases). The CDR3 has 13 residues. The germline CDR1 and CDR2 sequences are DFQATT and SNEGSKA (reference sequence). Deletions cut 2 bases from V and 6 bases from J, with 11 bases between. In DNA, the CDR3 is TGCAGTGCTAGACAGGGGTTTATAAACACCATATATTTT. Its translation: CSARQGFINTIYF.